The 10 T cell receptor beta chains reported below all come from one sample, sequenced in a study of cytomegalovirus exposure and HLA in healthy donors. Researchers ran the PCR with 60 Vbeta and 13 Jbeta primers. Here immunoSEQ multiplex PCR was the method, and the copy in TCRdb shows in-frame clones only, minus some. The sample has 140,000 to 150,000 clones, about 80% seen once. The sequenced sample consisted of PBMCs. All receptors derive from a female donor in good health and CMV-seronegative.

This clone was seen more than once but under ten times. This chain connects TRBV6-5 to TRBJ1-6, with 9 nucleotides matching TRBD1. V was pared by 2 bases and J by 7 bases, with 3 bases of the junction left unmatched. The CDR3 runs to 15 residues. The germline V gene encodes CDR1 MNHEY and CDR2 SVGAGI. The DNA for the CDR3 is TGTGCCAGCAGTTACGGGACAGGGAAAAATTCACCCCTCCACTTT. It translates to CASSYGTGKNSPLHF.

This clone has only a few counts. CDR3 amino acids: CSVTSYEQYF. Written as DNA, the CDR3 is TGCAGTGTCACCAGCTACGAGCAGTACTTC. The rearrangement joins TRBV20-1 to TRBJ2-7; D is uncertain. CDR1 and CDR2 from the germline V gene are DFQATT and SNEGSKA (reference sequence). The V gene lost 7 bases and the J gene lost 3 bases, with 7 bases spanning the gap. The CDR3 contains 10 residues.

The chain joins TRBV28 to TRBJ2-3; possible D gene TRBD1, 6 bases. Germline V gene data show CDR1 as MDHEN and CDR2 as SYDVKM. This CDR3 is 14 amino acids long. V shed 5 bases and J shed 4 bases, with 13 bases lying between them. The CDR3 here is CASSHRTASDTQYF. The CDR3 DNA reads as TGTGCCAGCAGTCACAGGACAGCTTCAGATACGCAGTATTTT.

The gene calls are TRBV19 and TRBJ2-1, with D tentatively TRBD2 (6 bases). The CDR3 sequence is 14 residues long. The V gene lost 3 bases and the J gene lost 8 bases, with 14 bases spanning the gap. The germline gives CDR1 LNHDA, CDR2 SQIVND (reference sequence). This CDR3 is CASSIGLASDEQFF. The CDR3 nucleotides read TGTGCCAGTAGTATTGGGCTAGCTAGCGATGAGCAGTTCTTC.

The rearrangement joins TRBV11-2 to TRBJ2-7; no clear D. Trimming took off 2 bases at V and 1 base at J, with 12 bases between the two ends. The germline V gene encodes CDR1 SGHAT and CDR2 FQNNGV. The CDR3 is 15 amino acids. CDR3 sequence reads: CASSLKKSESYEQYF. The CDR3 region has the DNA TGTGCCAGCAGCTTAAAGAAGAGCGAATCCTACGAGCAGTACTTC.

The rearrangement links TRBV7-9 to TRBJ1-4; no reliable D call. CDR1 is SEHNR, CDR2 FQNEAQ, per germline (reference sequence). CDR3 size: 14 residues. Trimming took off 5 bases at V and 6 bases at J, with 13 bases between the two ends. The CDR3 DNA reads TGTGCCAGCAGCATATCGAGGGCGGATGAAAAACTGTTTTTT. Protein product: CASSISRADEKLFF.

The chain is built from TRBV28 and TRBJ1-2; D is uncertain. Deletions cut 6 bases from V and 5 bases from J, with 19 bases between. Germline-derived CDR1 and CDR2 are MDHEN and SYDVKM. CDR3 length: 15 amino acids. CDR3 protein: CASRREIKVGYGYTF. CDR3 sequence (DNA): TGTGCCAGCAGGAGGGAGATCAAAGTAGGGTATGGCTACACCTTC.

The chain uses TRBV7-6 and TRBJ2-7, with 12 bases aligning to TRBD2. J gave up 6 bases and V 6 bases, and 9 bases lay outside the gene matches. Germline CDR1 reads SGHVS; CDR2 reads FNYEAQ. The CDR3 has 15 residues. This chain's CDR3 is CASSSLAGGPGEQYF. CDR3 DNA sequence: TGTGCCAGCAGTTCCCTAGCGGGAGGGCCAGGCGAGCAGTACTTC.

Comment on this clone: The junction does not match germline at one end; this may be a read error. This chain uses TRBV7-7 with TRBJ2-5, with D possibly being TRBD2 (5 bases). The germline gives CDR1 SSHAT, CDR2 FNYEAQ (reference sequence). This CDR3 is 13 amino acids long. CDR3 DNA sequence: TGTGCTAGCAGCCGTTTAGGGAGCGAGACCCAGTACTTC. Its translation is CASSRLGSETQYF.

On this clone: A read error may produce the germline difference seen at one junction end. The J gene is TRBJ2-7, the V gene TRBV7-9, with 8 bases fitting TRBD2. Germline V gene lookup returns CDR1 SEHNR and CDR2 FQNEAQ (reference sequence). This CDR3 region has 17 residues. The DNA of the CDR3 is TGTTCCAGCAGCTTAGGGTCTAGCGGGCTGACAACCTACGAGCAGTACTTC. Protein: CSSSLGSSGLTTYEQYF.